The 11 T cell receptor beta chains given below trace back to one sample, sequenced in a study of beta chain features in type 1 diabetes. General study points: TCRB CDR3s from Type 1 diabetes patients were moderately but significantly shorter in all four CD4+ subsets.

Their antigens remain unidentified. Reverse transcription of all isolated RNA meant that expressed TCRB transcripts were sequenced. Here immunoSEQ multiplex PCR was the method, and the copy in TCRdb shows in-frame clones only, minus some. The table records 310,000 or so clones, 9.3% of them present only once. The sample was central memory CD4+ T cells from blood. Source of these receptors: a man aged 25-40 years with type 1 diabetes.

In its sample, this clone was seen many times. The chain is built from TRBV11-2 and TRBJ2-4; possible D gene TRBD1, 5 bases. Germline V gives CDR1 SGHAT, CDR2 FQNNGV. Between the trimmed V and J ends, which lost 0 bases and 5 bases, there was a span of 11 bases. The CDR3 spans 15 residues. DNA for the CDR3: TGTGCCAGCAGCTTAGAGGTTGGACACCAAAACATTCAGTACTTC. This encodes CASSLEVGHQNIQYF.

This clone was observed a handful of times. V is TRBV2 and J is TRBJ2-3; no definite D call. V was pared by 3 bases and J by 4 bases, with 5 bases between. This CDR3 has 12 residues. The V gene's germline CDR1 is SNHLY and CDR2 FYNNEI. This chain's CDR3 is CASSDVADTQYF. DNA of the CDR3: TGTGCCAGCAGTGATGTAGCAGATACGCAGTATTTT.

This sequence joins TRBV28 and TRBJ2-4; either TRBD1 or TRBD2 may fit D (6 bases each). The CDR3 length is 14 residues. Germline lookup yields CDR1 MDHEN and CDR2 SYDVKM. V gave up 6 bases and J gave up 1 base, with 10 bases separating them. In DNA, the CDR3 is TGTGCCAGCAGGGCCGGGGGCGCCAAAAACATTCAGTACTTC. This codes for CASRAGGAKNIQYF. Based on the CDR3 plus reference TRBV28 and TRBJ2-4, the full variable domain is DVKVTQSSRYLVKRTGEKVFLECVQDMDHENMFWYRQDPGLGLRLIYFSYDVKMKEKGDIPEGYSVSREKKERFSLILESASTNQTSMYLCASRAGGAKNIQYFGAGTRLSVL.

The chain couples TRBV27 to TRBJ2-1; D is possibly TRBD1 (5 bases). CDR1 is MNHEY, CDR2 SMNVEV, per germline (reference sequence). Trimming took 2 bases from V and 10 from J, leaving 12 bases between them. The CDR3 is made up of 13 amino acids. This CDR3 is CASSLARGREQFF. As DNA, the CDR3 is TGTGCCAGCAGTTTAGCAAGGGGCAGAGAGCAGTTCTTC.

V is TRBV6-5 and J is TRBJ2-3; 7 bases line up with TRBD1. V shed 0 bases and J 5 bases; nucleotides not matched to a gene: 2. The CDR3 length is 14 residues. Germline CDR1 MNHEY, CDR2 SVGAGI. This CDR3 reads CASSYSGGKDTQYF. CDR3 DNA: TGTGCCAGCAGTTACTCAGGGGGCAAAGATACGCAGTATTTT.

This clone was picked up a small number of times. The V call is TRBV2, the J call TRBJ2-3, with 9 bases matching TRBD2. This CDR3 has 15 amino acids. The V and J ends lost 5 bases and 4 bases, in that order; junction bases with no gene match: 7. The V gene's germline CDR1 is SNHLY and CDR2 FYNNEI. CDR3 amino acids: CASSPQQRGADTQYF. The CDR3 region has the DNA TGTGCCAGCAGTCCACAGCAGCGGGGGGCAGATACGCAGTATTTT.

The chain couples TRBV10-2 to TRBJ2-5, with TRBD2 as a possible D gene (5 bases). CDR1 and CDR2 (germline): WSHSY, SAAADI. CDR3 length equals 13 residues. V lost 7 bases to trimming and J lost 7 bases, with 16 bases between them. The CDR3 loop reads CASTGLDSGTQYF. DNA for the CDR3: TGCGCCAGCACTGGGCTGGACTCGGGGACCCAGTACTTC.

This clone has more than one count but fewer than ten. The same CDR3 arises from other DNA sequences in this sample as well. The chain employs TRBV7-9 and TRBJ1-1, with D uncertain. V lost 1 base and J 6 bases, leaving 9 bases between the germline ends. The CDR3 extends over 13 amino acids. Germline CDR1 reads SEHNR; CDR2 reads FQNEAQ (reference sequence). The CDR3 sequence is CASSLGRSAEAFF. The CDR3 DNA reads as TGTGCCAGCAGCTTAGGGAGGTCGGCTGAAGCTTTCTTT.

This chain links TRBV7-6 with TRBJ1-2; the match to TRBD1 covers 7 bases. CDR3 length: 13 residues. CDR1 SGHVS and CDR2 FNYEAQ come from the germline V gene. Losses at the gene ends were 3 bases for V and 5 bases for J; bases not matched to a gene: 3. CDR3 DNA: TGTGCCAGCAGCTTCGACAGGGATTATGGCTACACCTTC. This sequence encodes CASSFDRDYGYTF.

This clone was counted a few times. This rearrangement joins TRBV5-1 to TRBJ2-5; tentative D call: TRBD2 (5 bases). The CDR3 totals 14 residues. Germline CDR1 SGHRS, CDR2 YFSETQ. Trimming took 2 bases from V and 5 from J, leaving 13 bases between them. CDR3 residues: CASSLIGVLETQYF. CDR3 bases: TGCGCCAGCAGCTTAATCGGGGTTTTGGAGACCCAGTACTTC. Filled out from reference TRBV5-1 and TRBJ2-5, the complete variable domain reads KAGVTQTPRYLIKTRGQQVTLSCSPISGHRSVSWYQQTPGQGLQFLFEYFSETQRNKGNFPGRFSGRQFSNSRSEMNVSTLELGDSALYLCASSLIGVLETQYFGPGTRLLVL.

This clone has a count of ten or more. The chain recombines TRBV18 with TRBJ2-5; unclear D gene. Looked up from germline, CDR1 is KGHSH and CDR2 is LQKENI. Trimming shortened V by 5 bases and J by 5 bases, and 12 bases separated the two germline ends. The CDR3 contains 13 residues. The CDR3 nucleotides read TGTGCCAGCTCAGAAGAATCTGCGGAGACCCAGTACTTC. Amino acids: CASSEESAETQYF.